This T cell receptor beta chain was captured in a study of blood T cell repertoires in COVID-19. The study assigned cohorts using participant-reported clinical history. TCRdb's table, derived via immunoSEQ multiplex PCR, lists solely in-frame clones and lacks some. The sample records roughly 520,000 clones, roughly 90% being singletons. Germline-derived CDR1 and CDR2 are MNHEY and SVGAGI. The V end was cut by 8 bases, the J end by 3 bases, with 14 bases between. This CDR3 spans 14 amino acids. The chain employs TRBV6-5 and TRBJ1-5, with a possible D match to TRBD1 (6 bases). Sequencing input: PBMCs or T cells enriched from blood (not recorded which). The TCR was taken from a middle-aged woman who had recovered from COVID-19. The CDR3 loop is CASLDSYYNQPQHF. The CDR3 coding sequence is TGTGCCAGCCTGGACAGTTACTACAATCAGCCCCAGCATTTT.